This is a list of T cell receptor beta chains from one sample in a study of post-analysis software for immune sequencing data. TCRdb recomputed calls from the PCR reads with MiXCR, one row per CDR3 protein. The top ten clones hold roughly 4.4% of a sample with 750,000 to 950,000 distinct CDR3 sequences, 53% of them seen once. Sequencing was performed on blood. These receptors were taken from a girl aged 10-17 years with multiple sclerosis. Both conserved end residues are trimmed from each CDR3. Size values are once, few and many counts, or a class for expanded clones, and some rows have none.

j_call clone_size v_call cdr3_aa
TRBJ2-7 . TRBV20-1 SAIPPSIPPYEQY
TRBJ2-7 once TRBV6-2/TRBV6-3 ASSYPSGHPYEQY
TRBJ1-1 few TRBV27 ASRDSGRGNTEAF
TRBJ1-1 few TRBV29-1 SVARQGINQAF
TRBJ2-7 few TRBV2 ASGLHYEQY
TRBJ2-5 . TRBV5-1 ASSLGRGEEQY
TRBJ2-1 . TRBV9 ASSVGDGGRGHEQF
TRBJ1-2 . TRBV12-3/TRBV12-4 ASTPTASGYGYT
TRBJ2-2 . TRBV7-9 ASTGTGTGELF
TRBJ2-7 few TRBV7-9 ASSTETGQIPYEQY
. . TRBV29-1 SVLATGYEQY
TRBJ1-2 . TRBV12-3/TRBV12-4 ASSLRQGSYGYT
TRBJ1-2 once TRBV20-1 SARPVGQPEGYT
TRBJ2-7 . TRBV27 ASSSLGPYEQY
TRBJ2-3 . TRBV5-1 ASSLAERAITDTQY
TRBJ1-2 few TRBV7-9 ASSLALWGTLDYGYT
TRBJ1-4 . TRBV6-5 ASRQGQGREKLF
TRBJ2-3 . TRBV29-1 SVDRTGVTDTQY
TRBJ2-7 once TRBV20-1 SAQRGDYEQY
TRBJ2-1 few TRBV20-1 SARDLAGGYYNEQF
TRBJ1-1 few TRBV5-1 ASSLEADTEAF
TRBJ2-7 few TRBV6-5 ASRRDSPYEQY
TRBJ1-1 few TRBV5-5 ASSWGQVNTEAF
TRBJ2-7 once TRBV12-3/TRBV12-4 ASSPLGRSHEQY
TRBJ2-1 . TRBV25-1 ASSDISGSSYNEQF
TRBJ2-4 . TRBV7-3 ASSFASLLAKNIQY
TRBJ2-5 . TRBV4-1 ASSHKQGAEETQY
TRBJ2-3 . TRBV29-1 SVAASGVPDTQY
. . TRBV20-1 SARDVGLATYEQY
TRBJ2-1 . TRBV5-6 ASSDNSGEQF
TRBJ1-4 once TRBV3-1 ASSQEVRANEKLF
TRBJ2-5 . TRBV5-1 ASTFIGQETQY
. . TRBV7-9 ASSLDGRKTCEQY
TRBJ2-3 . TRBV28 ASSLPAGRGTDTQY
TRBJ2-5 once TRBV20-1 SAPVAGARKTQY
TRBJ1-2 . TRBV12-3/TRBV12-4 ASSFPGTGTYGYT
TRBJ1-1 . TRBV2 ASSKQGAWETEAF
TRBJ2-7 . TRBV5-1 ASSFRDNGYEQY
TRBJ2-4 few TRBV15 ATSREDGFLAKNIQY
. . TRBV5-1 ASSLVPSETQY
TRBJ2-4 . TRBV20-1 SATSGRSVGAKNIQY
. . TRBV29-1 SVPNQGLAGGPYEQY
. . TRBV3-1 ASSRRGAGSSYEQY
TRBJ2-5 . TRBV4-1 ASSQGGQASVGLETQY
TRBJ2-5 few TRBV12-3/TRBV12-4 ASSFNQGPETQY
TRBJ2-1 . TRBV20-1 SARELAVYNEQF
TRBJ1-4 few TRBV20-1 SATQGVGEKLF
TRBJ2-4 many TRBV6-5 ASGPSIGIQY
TRBJ2-7 few TRBV5-1 ASSFRDTSYEQY
TRBJ1-1 . TRBV12-5 ASFRSGGENTEAF
TRBJ1-2 once TRBV5-1 ASSPRGMANYGYT